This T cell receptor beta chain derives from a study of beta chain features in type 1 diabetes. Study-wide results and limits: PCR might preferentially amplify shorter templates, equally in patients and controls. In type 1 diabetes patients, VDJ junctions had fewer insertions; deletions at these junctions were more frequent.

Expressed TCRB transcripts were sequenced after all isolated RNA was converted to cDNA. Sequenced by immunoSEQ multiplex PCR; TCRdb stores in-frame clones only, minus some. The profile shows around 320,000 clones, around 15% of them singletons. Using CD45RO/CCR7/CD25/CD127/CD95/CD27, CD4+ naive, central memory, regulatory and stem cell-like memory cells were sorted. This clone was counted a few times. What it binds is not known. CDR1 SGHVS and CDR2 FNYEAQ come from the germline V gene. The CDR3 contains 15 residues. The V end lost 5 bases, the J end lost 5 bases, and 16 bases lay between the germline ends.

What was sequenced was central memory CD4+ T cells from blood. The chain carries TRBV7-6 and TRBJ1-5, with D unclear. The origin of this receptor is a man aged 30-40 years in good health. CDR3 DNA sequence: TGTGCCAGCAGCCCCAGTTGGGGTAGGGATCAGCCCCAGCATTTT. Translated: CASSPSWGRDQPQHF.